One and the same sample provided the 19 T cell receptor beta chains below, sequenced in a study of memory CD4+ T cells and cytomegalovirus serostatus. Here immunoSEQ multiplex PCR was the method, and the copy in TCRdb shows in-frame clones only, minus some. The data show 64,000 or so clones, with 60% to 80% seen just once and roughly 0.94% held by the top ten. The sort gate was single viable CD3+CD4+CD8-CD45RO+ cells for memory CD4+ T cells. Material for sequencing was memory CD4+ T cells from blood. Source of these receptors: an adult in good health and CMV-seronegative.

The chain recombines TRBV5-1 with TRBJ2-1; D is unresolved. From germline, CDR1 is SGHRS and CDR2 YFSETQ. This CDR3 has 14 amino acids. Trimming took off 6 bases at V and 8 bases at J, with 18 bases between the two ends. CDR3 loop: CASKASPASHEQFF. In DNA, the CDR3 is TGCGCCAGCAAAGCTAGTCCGGCGTCTCATGAGCAGTTCTTC.

The rearrangement joins TRBV15 to TRBJ2-1; no definite D call. CDR1 is LNHNV and CDR2 is YYDKDF in the germline V gene (reference sequence). V was trimmed by 0 bases and J by 7 bases, leaving 10 bases between them. The CDR3 extends over 14 amino acids. CDR3 loop: CATSRDRLVNEQFF. The CDR3 DNA follows: TGTGCCACCAGCAGAGATCGGCTAGTTAATGAGCAGTTCTTC.

The V call is TRBV29-1, the J call TRBJ1-2; D remains ambiguous. V lost 4 bases to trimming and J lost 5 bases, with 17 bases between them. This CDR3 has 14 residues. CDR1 and CDR2 (germline): SQVTM, ANQGSEA. Here the CDR3 reads CSVGTGINDYGYTF. The CDR3 region has the DNA TGCAGCGTTGGCACTGGTATTAACGATTATGGCTACACCTTC.

The J gene is TRBJ2-7, the V gene TRBV6-1; D remains ambiguous. Per germline, CDR1 MNHNS and CDR2 SASEGT. Trimming removed 7 bases at V and 1 base at J, with 17 bases between. This CDR3 comprises 15 residues. The CDR3 DNA follows: TGTGCCAGCACAGACTGGGAAAGTAATTCCTACGAGCAGTACTTC. Residues: CASTDWESNSYEQYF.

The chain employs TRBV18 and TRBJ1-1; D is ambiguous. The germline CDR1 and CDR2 sequences are KGHSH and LQKENI. The CDR3 sequence is 14 residues long. Deletions cut 8 bases from V and 1 base from J, with 14 bases between. The CDR3 bases are TGTGCCAGCCGTCCCCCCGGGAGGAACACTGAAGCTTTCTTT. Protein: CASRPPGRNTEAFF.

The rearrangement uses TRBV4-2 and TRBJ1-2; the D is unclear. CDR1 and CDR2 from the germline V gene are LGHNA and YNFKEQ. The CDR3 has 11 amino acids. V dropped 0 bases and J dropped 14 bases, with 10 bases sitting between them. The CDR3 here is CASSQDPFWTF. DNA for the CDR3: TGTGCCAGCAGCCAAGACCCCTTCTGGACCTTC.

In its sample, this clone was seen a few times. This chain uses TRBV29-1 with TRBJ2-3; TRBD2 matches at 16 bases. Germline values: CDR1 SQVTM, CDR2 ANQGSEA. The length of the CDR3 is 15 residues. V shed 6 bases and J 4 bases; nucleotides not matched to a gene: 4. Here the CDR3 DNA reads TGCAGCGTCCCCGGGACTAGCGGGGGGGCAGATACGCAGTATTTT. Amino acids: CSVPGTSGGADTQYF.

The chain joins TRBV29-1 to TRBJ2-5; D might be TRBD1 (6 bases). Germline CDR1 SQVTM, CDR2 ANQGSEA. V lost 3 bases and J lost 1, with 9 bases in between. The CDR3 runs to 13 residues. In nucleotides, the CDR3 is TGCAGCGTTGATATAGGGGGCCAAGAGACCCAGTACTTC. Translation: CSVDIGGQETQYF.

The V call is TRBV14, the J call TRBJ2-3; 7 nucleotides match TRBD1. The CDR3 is 16 residues long. The germline V gene has CDR1 SGHDN and CDR2 FVKESK. J lost 2 bases, V lost 4 bases, and 9 bases had no gene match. CDR3 DNA sequence: TGTGCCAGCAGCCCGGGGACAGAGAGGTACACAGATACGCAGTATTTT. Encoded protein: CASSPGTERYTDTQYF.

The chain is built from TRBV12-5 and TRBJ2-1; 9 positions match TRBD1. After removal of 5 bases from V and 9 bases from J, the junction contained 5 bases not matched to a gene. There are 13 residues in the CDR3. Per the germline V gene, CDR1 is LGHNT and CDR2 is FRNRAP. CDR3 sequence (DNA): TGTGCTAGTGGTCGGGACAGGGCAGCTGAGCAGTTCTTC. Translation gives CASGRDRAAEQFF.

The rearrangement joins TRBV29-1 to TRBJ1-2, with 7 bases identical to TRBD1. Germline-derived CDR1 and CDR2 are SQVTM and ANQGSEA. CDR3 size: 12 residues. The chain's CDR3 is CSEGQAGYGYTF. The CDR3, as DNA: TGCAGTGAAGGACAGGCGGGATATGGCTACACCTTC.

The chain has TRBV29-1 and TRBJ1-3, with D maybe TRBD1 (5 bases). Trimming left V 3 bases short and J 4 bases short, with 13 bases between. Germline CDR1 SQVTM, CDR2 ANQGSEA. This CDR3 is built from 14 residues. The CDR3 bases are TGCAGCGTTGATGGGGACCTAGGAGGAAACACCATATATTTT. This translates into CSVDGDLGGNTIYF. The variable domain in full, with the rest retrieved from reference TRBV29-1 and TRBJ1-3, is SAVISQKPSRDICQRGTSLTIQCQVDSQVTMMFWYRQQPGQSLTLIATANQGSEATYESGFVIDKFPISRPNLTFSTLTVSNMSPEDSSIYLCSVDGDLGGNTIYFGEGSWLTVV.

The rearrangement uses TRBV30 and TRBJ1-5, with D possibly being TRBD1 (5 bases). The CDR3 sequence is 16 residues long. Trimming left V 0 bases short and J 4 bases short, with 16 bases between. Germline V gene lookup returns CDR1 GTSNPN and CDR2 SVGIG (reference sequence). Here the CDR3 reads CAWSVGYVEGNQPQHF. DNA of the CDR3: TGTGCCTGGAGTGTTGGGTATGTCGAGGGGAATCAGCCCCAGCATTTT.

The rearrangement joins TRBV29-1 to TRBJ1-4; D is perhaps TRBD1 (5 bases). Germline loops: CDR1 SQVTM, CDR2 ANQGSEA. The CDR3 is 13 residues long. Trimming took off 4 bases at V and 6 bases at J, with 12 bases between the two ends. CDR3 coding DNA: TGCAGCGTTGCCGGGGACGTTTATGAAAAACTGTTTTTT. Translating it yields CSVAGDVYEKLFF. The full variable domain, in which reference TRBV29-1 and TRBJ1-4 provide the parts outside the CDR3, is SAVISQKPSRDICQRGTSLTIQCQVDSQVTMMFWYRQQPGQSLTLIATANQGSEATYESGFVIDKFPISRPNLTFSTLTVSNMSPEDSSIYLCSVAGDVYEKLFFGSGTQLSVL.

The rearrangement uses TRBV9 and TRBJ1-2; 7 bases fit TRBD1. CDR3 length: 15 residues. Germline values: CDR1 SGDLS, CDR2 YYNGEE. V shed 0 bases, J shed 4 bases, and the junction held 6 bases outside the gene matches. The CDR3, as DNA: TGTGCCAGCAGCGTAGACAGGGGAGACCTCTATGGCTACACCTTC. It yields the protein CASSVDRGDLYGYTF.

This sequence joins TRBV28 and TRBJ2-7; possible D gene TRBD1, 5 bases. Germline CDR1 MDHEN, CDR2 SYDVKM. The CDR3 extends over 13 amino acids. V gave up 6 bases and J gave up 2 bases, with 11 bases separating them. The CDR3 DNA reads TGTGCCAGCAGGAGACAGTCAACCTACGAGCAGTACTTC. This gives the protein CASRRQSTYEQYF.

The chain recombines TRBV10-3 with TRBJ2-2; tentatively, D is TRBD2 (6 bases). This CDR3 contains 12 residues. Germline loops: CDR1 ENHRY, CDR2 SYGVKD. Trimming shortened V by 10 bases and J by 4 bases, and 10 bases separated the two germline ends. CDR3 region: CATNGGTGELFF. CDR3 coding DNA: TGTGCCACAAACGGGGGCACCGGGGAGCTGTTTTTT.

This clone turned up a few times. The CDR3 loop reads CASSPGGVSDNYGYTF. As DNA, the CDR3 is TGTGCCAGCAGCCCAGGTGGGGTGTCTGACAACTATGGCTACACCTTC. This chain uses TRBV7-9 with TRBJ1-2; D gene unclear. The CDR3 has 16 amino acids. Germline loops: CDR1 SEHNR, CDR2 FQNEAQ (reference sequence). V gave up 5 bases and J gave up 2 bases, with 18 bases separating them.

This clone was picked up a small number of times. The chain employs TRBV30 and TRBJ1-1, with D perhaps matching TRBD1 (6 bases). The V and J ends lost 2 bases and 2 bases respectively, with 9 bases between them. The length of the CDR3 is 13 residues. Germline lookup yields CDR1 GTSNPN and CDR2 SVGIG (reference sequence). The CDR3 coding sequence is TGTGCCTGGAGTCAGGACAGCAACACTGAAGCTTTCTTT. It codes for CAWSQDSNTEAFF.